This is a list of T cell receptor beta chains from one sample in a study of blood T cell repertoires in COVID-19. Generated by immunoSEQ multiplex PCR, the TCRdb table keeps only in-frame clones and is missing some. The sample gives approximately 90,000 clones, about 85% of which show up once; roughly 12% is in the top ten. The sequenced sample was peripheral blood. The receptors stem from a human donor in a cohort sampled during active COVID-19. Each CDR3 is given with its conserved first and last residue. The order of the fields is V gene, J gene, D gene, CDR3 DNA, CDR3 protein. The D gene is left open where the match is weak.

v_call: TRBV5-1
j_call: TRBJ1-2
d_call: NA
cdr3_nt: TGCGCCAGCAGCTTGGCTCGGGGGGCGCATGGCTACACCTTC
cdr3_aa: CASSLARGAHGYTF

v_call: TRBV5-1
j_call: TRBJ2-4
d_call: TRBD2
cdr3_nt: TGCGCCAGCAGCTTGGTACTAGCGGGAGCGGGCAAAAACATTCAGTACTTC
cdr3_aa: CASSLVLAGAGKNIQYF

v_call: TRBV2
j_call: TRBJ2-6
d_call: TRBD1
cdr3_nt: TGTGCCAGCAGGAGGACAGGGGGCGCGTCTGGGGCCAACGTCCTGACTTTC
cdr3_aa: CASRRTGGASGANVLTF

v_call: TRBV29-1
j_call: TRBJ1-5
d_call: NA
cdr3_nt: TGCAGCGTCTCCCAAACAGCTAATAGCAATCAGCCCCAGCATTTT
cdr3_aa: CSVSQTANSNQPQHF

v_call: TRBV19
j_call: TRBJ1-3
d_call: TRBD1
cdr3_nt: TGTGCCAGTAGTCGACAGGGGGCGACTGGAAACACCATATATTTT
cdr3_aa: CASSRQGATGNTIYF

v_call: TRBV7-9
j_call: TRBJ1-2
d_call: NA
cdr3_nt: TGTGCCAGCAGCCTTGGGGAGGGAAGAGGGAGCTACACCTTC
cdr3_aa: CASSLGEGRGSYTF

v_call: TRBV11-2
j_call: TRBJ2-1
d_call: TRBD1
cdr3_nt: TGTGCCAGCAGCCTTCGTACGGGACAGGGCCCCAATGAGCAGTTCTTC
cdr3_aa: CASSLRTGQGPNEQFF

v_call: TRBV28
j_call: TRBJ1-2
d_call: TRBD1
cdr3_nt: TGTGCCAGCAGGAAACCGGGACAGGGGGCAGGCTACACCTTC
cdr3_aa: CASRKPGQGAGYTF

v_call: TRBV7-2
j_call: TRBJ2-3
d_call: NA
cdr3_nt: TGTGCCAGCAGTTCGGGCACAGATACGCAGTATTTT
cdr3_aa: CASSSGTDTQYF

v_call: TRBV27
j_call: TRBJ2-5
d_call: NA
cdr3_nt: TGTGCCAGCAGTTTATCGATGCAGGGAGAGACCCAGTACTTC
cdr3_aa: CASSLSMQGETQYF

v_call: TRBV5-1
j_call: TRBJ2-2
d_call: NA
cdr3_nt: TGCGCCAGCAGCTTGTACATACAGGGACCCGGGGAGCTGTTTTTT
cdr3_aa: CASSLYIQGPGELFF

v_call: TRBV10-3
j_call: TRBJ1-1
d_call: TRBD1
cdr3_nt: TGTGCCATCAGTGAGTTATCGTATATAGCAGGGGGCGACACTGAAGCTTTCTTT
cdr3_aa: CAISELSYIAGGDTEAFF

v_call: TRBV27
j_call: TRBJ2-1
d_call: NA
cdr3_nt: TGTGCCAGCAGTTCCCCCCCCGGGGGTAGGAATGAGCAGTTCTTC
cdr3_aa: CASSSPPGGRNEQFF

v_call: TRBV13
j_call: TRBJ2-3
d_call: NA
cdr3_nt: TGTGCCAGCAGCTTAATGGCGGAAACGCAGTATTTT
cdr3_aa: CASSLMAETQYF

v_call: TRBV2
j_call: TRBJ2-1
d_call: NA
cdr3_nt: TGTGCCAGCAGAGGGGGGGGGCTCTACAATGAGCAGTTCTTC
cdr3_aa: CASRGGGLYNEQFF

v_call: TRBV11-1
j_call: TRBJ1-4
d_call: TRBD1
cdr3_nt: TGTGCCAAGTCGGGACAGACTAATGAAAAACTGTTTTTT
cdr3_aa: CAKSGQTNEKLFF

v_call: TRBV6-2/TRBV6-3
j_call: TRBJ1-1
d_call: NA
cdr3_nt: TGTGCCAGCAGTTACCGAATTAAAGCCGACAGGCCTGTTGCTGAAGCTTTCTTT
cdr3_aa: CASSYRIKADRPVAEAFF

v_call: TRBV10-3
j_call: TRBJ2-7
d_call: TRBD2
cdr3_nt: TGTGCCATCAGTGAGTCGAGTAGCGGGAGCCCCTACGAGCAGTACTTC
cdr3_aa: CAISESSSGSPYEQYF